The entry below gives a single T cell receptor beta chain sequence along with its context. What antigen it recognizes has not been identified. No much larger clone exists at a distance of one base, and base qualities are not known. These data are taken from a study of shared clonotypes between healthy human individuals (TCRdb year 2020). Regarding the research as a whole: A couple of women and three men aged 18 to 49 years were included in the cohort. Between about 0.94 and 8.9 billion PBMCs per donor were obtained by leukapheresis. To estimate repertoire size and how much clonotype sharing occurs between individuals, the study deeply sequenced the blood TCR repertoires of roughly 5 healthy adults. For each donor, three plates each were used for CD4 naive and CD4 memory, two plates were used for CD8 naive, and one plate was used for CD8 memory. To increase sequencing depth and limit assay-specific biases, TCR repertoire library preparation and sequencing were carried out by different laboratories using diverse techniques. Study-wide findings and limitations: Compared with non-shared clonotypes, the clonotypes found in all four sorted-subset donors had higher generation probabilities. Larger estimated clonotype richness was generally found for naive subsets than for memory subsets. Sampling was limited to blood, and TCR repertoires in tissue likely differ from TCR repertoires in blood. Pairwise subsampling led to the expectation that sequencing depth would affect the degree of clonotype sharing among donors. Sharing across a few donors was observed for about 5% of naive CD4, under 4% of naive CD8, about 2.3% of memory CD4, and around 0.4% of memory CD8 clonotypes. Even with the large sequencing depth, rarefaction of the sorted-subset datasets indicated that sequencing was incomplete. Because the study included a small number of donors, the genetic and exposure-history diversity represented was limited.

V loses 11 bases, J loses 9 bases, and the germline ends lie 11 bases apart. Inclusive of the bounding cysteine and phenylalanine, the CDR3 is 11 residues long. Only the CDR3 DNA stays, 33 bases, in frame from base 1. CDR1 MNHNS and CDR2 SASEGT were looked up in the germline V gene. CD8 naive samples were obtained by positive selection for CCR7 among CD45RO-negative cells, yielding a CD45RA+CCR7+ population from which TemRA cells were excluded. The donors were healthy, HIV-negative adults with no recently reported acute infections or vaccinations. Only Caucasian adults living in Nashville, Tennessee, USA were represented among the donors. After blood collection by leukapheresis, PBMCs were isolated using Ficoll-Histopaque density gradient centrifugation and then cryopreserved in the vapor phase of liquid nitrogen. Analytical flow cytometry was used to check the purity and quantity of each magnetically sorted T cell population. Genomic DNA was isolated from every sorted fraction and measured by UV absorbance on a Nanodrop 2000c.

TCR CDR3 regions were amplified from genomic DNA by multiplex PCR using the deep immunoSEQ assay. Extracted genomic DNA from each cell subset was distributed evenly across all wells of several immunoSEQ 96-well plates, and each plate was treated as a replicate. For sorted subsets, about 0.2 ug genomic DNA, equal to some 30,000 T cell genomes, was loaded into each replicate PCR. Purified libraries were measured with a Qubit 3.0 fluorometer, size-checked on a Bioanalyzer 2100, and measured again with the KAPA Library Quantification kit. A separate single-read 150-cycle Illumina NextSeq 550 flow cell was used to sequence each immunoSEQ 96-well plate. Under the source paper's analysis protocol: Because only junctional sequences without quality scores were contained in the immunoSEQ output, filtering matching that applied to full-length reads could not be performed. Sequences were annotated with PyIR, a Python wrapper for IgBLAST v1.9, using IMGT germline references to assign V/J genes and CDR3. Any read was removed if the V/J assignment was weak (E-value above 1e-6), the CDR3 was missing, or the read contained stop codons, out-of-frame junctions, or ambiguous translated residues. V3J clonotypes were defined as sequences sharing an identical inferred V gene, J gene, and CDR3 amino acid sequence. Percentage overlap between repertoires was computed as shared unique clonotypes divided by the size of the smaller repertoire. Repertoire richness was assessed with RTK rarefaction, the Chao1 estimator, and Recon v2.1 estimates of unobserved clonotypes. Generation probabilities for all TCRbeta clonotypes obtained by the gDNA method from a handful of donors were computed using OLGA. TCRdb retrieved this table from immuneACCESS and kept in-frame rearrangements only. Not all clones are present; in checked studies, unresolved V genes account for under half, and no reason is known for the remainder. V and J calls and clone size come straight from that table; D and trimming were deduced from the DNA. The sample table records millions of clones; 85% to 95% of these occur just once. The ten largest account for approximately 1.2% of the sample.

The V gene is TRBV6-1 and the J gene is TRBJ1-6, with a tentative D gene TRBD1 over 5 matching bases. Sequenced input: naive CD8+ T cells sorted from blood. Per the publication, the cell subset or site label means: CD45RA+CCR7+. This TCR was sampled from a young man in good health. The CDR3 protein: CAGGVGSPLHF. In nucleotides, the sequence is TGTGCCGGGGGAGTGGGTTCACCCCTCCACTTT.